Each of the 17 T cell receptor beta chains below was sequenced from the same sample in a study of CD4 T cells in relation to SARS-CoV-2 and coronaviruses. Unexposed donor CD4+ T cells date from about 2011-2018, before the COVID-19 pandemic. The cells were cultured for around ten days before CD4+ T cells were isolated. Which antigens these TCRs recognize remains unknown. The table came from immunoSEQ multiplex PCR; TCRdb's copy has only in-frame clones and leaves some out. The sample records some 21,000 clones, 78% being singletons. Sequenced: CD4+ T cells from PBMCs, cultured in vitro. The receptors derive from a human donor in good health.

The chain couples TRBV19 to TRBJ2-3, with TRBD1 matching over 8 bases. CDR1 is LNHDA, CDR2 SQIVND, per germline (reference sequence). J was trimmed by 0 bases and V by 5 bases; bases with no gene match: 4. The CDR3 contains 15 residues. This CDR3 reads CASSPDRVSTDTQYF. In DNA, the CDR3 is TGTGCCAGTAGTCCGGACAGGGTTAGCACAGATACGCAGTATTTT.

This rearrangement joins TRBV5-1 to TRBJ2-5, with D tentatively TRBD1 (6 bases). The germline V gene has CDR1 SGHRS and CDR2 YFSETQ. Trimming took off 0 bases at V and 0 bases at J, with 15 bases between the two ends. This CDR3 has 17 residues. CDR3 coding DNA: TGCGCCAGCAGCTTGGCCTGGGGCAGGGGATACCAAGAGACCCAGTACTTC. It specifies CASSLAWGRGYQETQYF.

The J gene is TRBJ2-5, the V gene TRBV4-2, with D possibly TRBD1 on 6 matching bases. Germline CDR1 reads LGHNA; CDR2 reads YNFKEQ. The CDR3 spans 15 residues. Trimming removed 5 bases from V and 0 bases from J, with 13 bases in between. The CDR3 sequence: CASSARSGDQETQYF. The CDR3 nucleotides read TGTGCCAGCAGCGCAAGGTCAGGGGACCAAGAGACCCAGTACTTC.

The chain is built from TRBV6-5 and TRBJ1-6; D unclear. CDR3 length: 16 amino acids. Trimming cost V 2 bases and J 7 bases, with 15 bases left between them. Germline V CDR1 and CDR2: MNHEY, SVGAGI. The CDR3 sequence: CASSYLNFALNSPLHF. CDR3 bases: TGTGCCAGCAGTTACCTAAACTTTGCGTTGAATTCACCCCTCCACTTT.

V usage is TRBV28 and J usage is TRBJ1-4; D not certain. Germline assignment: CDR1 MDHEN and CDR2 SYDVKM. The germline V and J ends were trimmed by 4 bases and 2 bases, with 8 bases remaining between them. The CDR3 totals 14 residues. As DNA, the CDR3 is TGTGCCAGCAGTTCCGCCGGTACTAATGAAAAACTGTTTTTT. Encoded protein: CASSSAGTNEKLFF.

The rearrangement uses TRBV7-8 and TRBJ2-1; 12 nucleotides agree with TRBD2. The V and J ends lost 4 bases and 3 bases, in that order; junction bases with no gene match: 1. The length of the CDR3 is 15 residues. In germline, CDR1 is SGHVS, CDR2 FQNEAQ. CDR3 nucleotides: TGTGCCAGCAGCTCGGGACTAGCGGGCTACAATGAGCAGTTCTTC. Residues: CASSSGLAGYNEQFF. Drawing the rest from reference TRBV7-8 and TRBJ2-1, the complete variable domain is GAGVSQSPRYKVAKRGQDVALRCDPISGHVSLFWYQQALGQGPEFLTYFQNEAQLDKSGLPSDRFFAERPEGSVSTLKIQRTQQEDSAVYLCASSSGLAGYNEQFFGPGTRLTVL.

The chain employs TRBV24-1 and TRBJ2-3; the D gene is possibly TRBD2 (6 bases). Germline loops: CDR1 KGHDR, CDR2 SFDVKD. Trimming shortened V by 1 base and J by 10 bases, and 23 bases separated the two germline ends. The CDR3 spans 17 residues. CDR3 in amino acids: CATSDLTSGSGWGPQYF. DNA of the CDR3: TGTGCCACCAGTGATTTAACCTCGGGGAGCGGGTGGGGTCCGCAGTATTTT.

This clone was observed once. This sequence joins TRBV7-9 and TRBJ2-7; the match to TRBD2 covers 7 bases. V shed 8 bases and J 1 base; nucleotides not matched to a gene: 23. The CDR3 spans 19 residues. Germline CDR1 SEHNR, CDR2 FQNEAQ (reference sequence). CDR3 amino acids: CASAGGGGKSVAGSYEQYF. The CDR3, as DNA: TGTGCCAGCGCTGGGGGTGGGGGGAAGTCGGTAGCGGGTTCCTACGAGCAGTACTTC.

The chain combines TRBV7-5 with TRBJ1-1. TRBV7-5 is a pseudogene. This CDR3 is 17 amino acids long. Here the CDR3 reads CARSPPLHPMRVAEAFF. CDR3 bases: TGTGCCAGAAGCCCTCCCCTACACCCCATGAGAGTCGCTGAAGCTTTCTTT.

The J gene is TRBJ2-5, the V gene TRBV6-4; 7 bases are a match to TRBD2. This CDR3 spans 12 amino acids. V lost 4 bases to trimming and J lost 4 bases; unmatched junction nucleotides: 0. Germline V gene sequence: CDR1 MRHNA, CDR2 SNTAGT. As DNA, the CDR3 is TGTGCCAGCAGTGGGGAGGGAGAGACCCAGTACTTC. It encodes CASSGEGETQYF.

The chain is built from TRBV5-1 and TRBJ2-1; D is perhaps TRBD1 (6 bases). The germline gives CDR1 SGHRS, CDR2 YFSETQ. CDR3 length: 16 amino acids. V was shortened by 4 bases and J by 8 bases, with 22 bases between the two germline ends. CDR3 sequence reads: CASSTQGAALVDEQFF. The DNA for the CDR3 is TGCGCCAGCAGCACACAGGGAGCCGCCTTAGTAGATGAGCAGTTCTTC.

The chain's CDR3 is CASGDNSYEQYF. The CDR3 DNA is TGTGCTAGTGGTGACAACTCCTACGAGCAGTACTTC. The chain employs TRBV12-5 and TRBJ2-7; D unresolved. The germline V gene has CDR1 LGHNT and CDR2 FRNRAP. The CDR3 runs to 12 residues. Trimming stripped 5 bases from V and 0 bases from J, with 5 bases between.

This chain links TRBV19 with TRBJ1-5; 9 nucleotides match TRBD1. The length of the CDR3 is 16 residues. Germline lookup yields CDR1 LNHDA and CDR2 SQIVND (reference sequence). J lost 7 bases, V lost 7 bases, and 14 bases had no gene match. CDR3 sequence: CASIPKPGQGGQPQHF. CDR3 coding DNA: TGTGCCAGTATTCCCAAGCCGGGACAGGGAGGGCAGCCCCAGCATTTT.

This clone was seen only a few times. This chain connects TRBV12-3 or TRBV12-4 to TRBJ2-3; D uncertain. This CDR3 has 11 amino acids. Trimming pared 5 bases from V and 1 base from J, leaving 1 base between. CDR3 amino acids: CASSRTDTQYF. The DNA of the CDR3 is TGTGCCAGCAGTCGCACAGATACGCAGTATTTT.

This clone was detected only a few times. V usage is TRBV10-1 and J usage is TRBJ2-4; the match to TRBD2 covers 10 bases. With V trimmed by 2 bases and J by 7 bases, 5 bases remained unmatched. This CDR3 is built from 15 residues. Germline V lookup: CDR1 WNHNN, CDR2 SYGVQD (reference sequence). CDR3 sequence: CASSEEGLATNIQYF. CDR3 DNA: TGCGCCAGCAGTGAGGAGGGACTAGCGACCAACATTCAGTACTTC.

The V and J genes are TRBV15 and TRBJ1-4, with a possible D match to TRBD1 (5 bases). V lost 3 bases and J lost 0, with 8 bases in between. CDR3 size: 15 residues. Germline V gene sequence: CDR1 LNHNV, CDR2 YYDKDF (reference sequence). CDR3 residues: CATSRGEATNEKLFF. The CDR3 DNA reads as TGTGCCACCAGCAGGGGGGAGGCAACTAATGAAAAACTGTTTTTT.

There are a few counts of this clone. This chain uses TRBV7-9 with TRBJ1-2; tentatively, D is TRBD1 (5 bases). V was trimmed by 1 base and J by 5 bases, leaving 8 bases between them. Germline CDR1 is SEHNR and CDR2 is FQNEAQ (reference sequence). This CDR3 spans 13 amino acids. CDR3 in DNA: TGTGCCAGCAGCTTAGGGGGACCTTATGGCTACACCTTC. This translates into CASSLGGPYGYTF.